These 10 T cell receptor beta chains originate from one sample sequenced in a study of T cell responses to AZD1222 COVID-19 vaccine. TCRdb keeps only in-frame clones here, not all; method: immunoSEQ multiplex PCR. Of around 120,000 clones listed, around 94% are singletons. The starting material was peripheral blood, obtained on day 0 of AZD1222 vaccination. These receptors originate from an adult in good health.

The chain carries TRBV20-1 and TRBJ1-2; D is ambiguous. This CDR3 region has 13 residues. Trimming took 3 bases from V and 5 from J, leaving 13 bases between them. Germline-derived CDR1 and CDR2 are DFQATT and SNEGSKA (reference sequence). CDR3: CSASVLSPYGYTF. As DNA, the CDR3 is TGCAGTGCTAGTGTCTTAAGTCCTTATGGCTACACCTTC.

The rearrangement uses TRBV6-6 and TRBJ1-2, with 8 positions matching TRBD1. Trimming took 5 bases from V and 10 from J; bases not matched to a gene: 6. The CDR3 extends over 12 amino acids. Germline V gives CDR1 MNHNY, CDR2 SVGAGI (reference sequence). This CDR3 reads CASSVAGGFYTF. As DNA, the CDR3 is TGTGCCAGCAGTGTCGCAGGGGGCTTCTACACCTTC.

The V and J genes are TRBV30 and TRBJ1-2; D uncertain. This CDR3 is 12 amino acids long. Trimming removed 4 bases at V and 7 bases at J, with 13 bases between. From germline, CDR1 is GTSNPN and CDR2 SVGIG (reference sequence). CDR3 sequence reads: CAWTLGRVGYTF. CDR3 bases: TGTGCCTGGACCCTCGGACGCGTTGGCTACACCTTC.

This clone was recorded only once. The chain links TRBV15 to TRBJ1-1, with 7 bases matching TRBD1. With V trimmed by 9 bases and J by 3 bases, 10 bases remained unmatched. This CDR3 spans 14 amino acids. The germline V gene has CDR1 LNHNV and CDR2 YYDKDF (reference sequence). The CDR3 here is CATRPGTAYTEAFF. In DNA, the CDR3 is TGTGCCACTAGGCCCGGGACAGCCTACACTGAAGCTTTCTTT.

This clone has a single count. CDR3 loop: CATKGDTEAFF. CDR3 nucleotide sequence: TGTGCCACCAAGGGGGACACTGAAGCTTTCTTT. The chain links TRBV24-1 to TRBJ1-1; tentative D call: TRBD1 (6 bases). The CDR3 runs to 11 residues. V lost 8 bases, J lost 3 bases, and 6 bases lay in between. Germline values: CDR1 KGHDR, CDR2 SFDVKD.

This rearrangement joins TRBV19 to TRBJ1-2; possible D gene TRBD1, 6 bases. V was shortened by 10 bases and J by 6 bases, with 24 bases between the two germline ends. The CDR3 covers 15 residues. The germline CDR1 and CDR2 sequences are LNHDA and SQIVND (reference sequence). Here the CDR3 reads CATDAGTHLVDGYTF. CDR3 nucleotide sequence: TGTGCCACCGATGCCGGGACACACCTCGTCGATGGCTACACCTTC.

J is TRBJ1-4 and V is TRBV7-2; D not resolved. The CDR3 is made up of 17 amino acids. Per germline, CDR1 SGHTA and CDR2 FQGNSA. V lost 1 base to trimming and J lost 0 bases, with 12 bases between them. CDR3 sequence: CASSLVGRATTNEKLFF. In DNA form, the CDR3 reads TGTGCCAGCAGCTTAGTGGGTCGGGCAACAACTAATGAAAAACTGTTTTTT.

This chain links TRBV5-1 with TRBJ1-5; TRBD1 might be the D (6 bases). This CDR3 spans 17 amino acids. CDR1 is SGHRS and CDR2 is YFSETQ in the germline V gene. Trimming stripped 0 bases from V and 6 bases from J, with 19 bases between. The CDR3 DNA is TGCGCCAGCAGCTTGGGTTTAGACAGGACCCCTTTTCAGCCCCAGCATTTT. This sequence encodes CASSLGLDRTPFQPQHF.

V is TRBV12-3 or TRBV12-4 and J is TRBJ1-1; the D is unclear. V was trimmed by 10 bases and J by 7 bases, leaving 13 bases between them. CDR3 length: 11 amino acids. CDR3 sequence (DNA): TGTGCCACAAAGAAAGCCAATGAAGCTTTCTTT. This codes for CATKKANEAFF.

The gene calls are TRBV3-1 (or the pseudogene TRBV3-2) and TRBJ1-2; D is uncertain. The CDR3 consists of 15 residues. Germline values: CDR1 LGHDT, CDR2 YNNKEL (reference sequence). Trimming stripped 5 bases from V and 4 bases from J, with 17 bases between. In DNA form, the CDR3 reads TGTGCCAGCAGCTCACGGAGGGAGTCTAGCTATGGCTACACCTTC. Amino acids: CASSSRRESSYGYTF.